Listed below are T cell receptor beta chains from one sample, sequenced in a study of early stage breast cancer tumors. The protocol was immunoSEQ multiplex PCR, while the TCRdb copy is restricted to in-frame clones and leaves out a portion. The repertoire holds about 29,000 clones, with almost 85% as singletons. The sample consisted of blood. These receptors were collected from a person in their fifties with breast cancer. CDR3s leave out the opening cysteine and the closing phenylalanine or tryptophan.

length,V,J,CDR3
13,TRBV9,TRBJ1-6,ASSTGSSYNSPLH
10,TRBV10-3,TRBJ1-1,AISVEFSEAF
17,TRBV4-3,TRBJ2-1,ASSQARLAGGMVGNEQF
9,TRBV7-9,TRBJ1-2,ASSGSYGYT
13,TRBV5-1,TRBJ2-7,ASSLAPGQGYEQY
12,TRBV19,TRBJ2-7,ASSMGLTSYEQY
12,TRBV28,TRBJ1-2,ASSLGQGRCGYT
14,TRBV4-3,TRBJ2-5,ASSRDLAGVSETQY
13,TRBV4-1,TRBJ2-2,ASSHGLAGNGELF
14,TRBV4-1,TRBJ2-1,ASSQPGGSSYNEQF
14,TRBV7-2,TRBJ1-1,ASSPPVKLQNTEAF
14,TRBV11-2,TRBJ1-2,ASSLDQGQGADGYT
14,TRBV9,TRBJ2-3,ASSVGGVGSTDTQY
13,TRBV5-6,TRBJ1-1,ASSLEKGHYTEAF
16,TRBV4-1,TRBJ2-6,ASSQDRGRILGANVLT
14,TRBV5-1,TRBJ2-1,ASSQTGGTGGNEQF
15,TRBV10-3,TRBJ2-7,AISVESRQGSSYEQY
14,TRBV14,TRBJ2-2,ASSQRTGWETGELF
11,TRBV9,TRBJ2-4,ASSNPQGNIQY
12,TRBV28,TRBJ2-2,ASREQGPPGELF
13,TRBV7-9,TRBJ2-5,ASSLGTVKGETQY
12,TRBV29-1,TRBJ2-4,SVGDRLAKNIQY
13,TRBV11-2,TRBJ2-2,ASSEVLGTVGELF
11,TRBV11-3,TRBJ2-7,ASSFSQGYEQY
17,TRBV18,TRBJ1-1,ASSPPPPGRRGQDTEAF
15,TRBV7-6,TRBJ2-7,ASSYSGTSGRAYEQY
10,TRBV7-2,TRBJ2-7,ASSLSSYEQY
13,TRBV6-1,TRBJ1-6,ASTGQGALNSPLH
14,TRBV10-3,TRBJ1-6,AISDARQGGNSPLH
11,TRBV7-3,TRBJ2-1,ASSLRDRDPKF
11,TRBV18,TRBJ1-2,AGSGGAHYGYT
13,TRBV5-1,TRBJ2-3,ASSLGDSSTDTQY
13,TRBV28,TRBJ2-3,ASSSPAGLTNTQY
13,TRBV19,TRBJ1-2,ASSFSDRASYGYT
12,TRBV28,TRBJ2-1,ASSLFLVGNEQF
12,TRBV19,TRBJ2-5,ASRGRVMGETQY
14,TRBV7-2,TRBJ2-1,ASSSKHGSSYNEQF
11,TRBV5-1,TRBJ2-7,ASSRTVSYEQY
13,TRBV14,TRBJ2-3,ASSPLWRSTDTQY
10,TRBV29-1,TRBJ1-5,SVGGLDQPQH
11,TRBV10-1,TRBJ1-1,ASSDWDFAEAF
11,TRBV2,TRBJ1-2,ASRPGQGNGYT
10,TRBV6-5,TRBJ1-2,ASSSGNYGYT
14,TRBV12-1,TRBJ1-2,ASSFRLVATNYGYT
12,TRBV10-3,TRBJ2-3,AGEEARGPGTQY
12,TRBV28,TRBJ1-1,ASRASGSNTEAF
15,TRBV19,TRBJ2-1,ASSSGQGRSSYNEQF
11,TRBV19,TRBJ1-5,ASRLGSDQPQH
15,TRBV19,TRBJ2-1,ASSPNAGGRSYNEQF
11,TRBV7-9,TRBJ2-3,ASSDGGTDTQY
12,TRBV5-1,TRBJ2-1,ASKLAGGSNEQF
14,TRBV6-4,TRBJ2-1,ASSGAPGLAIHEQF
14,TRBV9,TRBJ2-6,ASSVRQGTGANVLT
11,TRBV7-2,TRBJ2-5,ASSLTGRQTQY
13,TRBV6-6,TRBJ2-1,ASSSQGDPYNEQF
13,TRBV19,TRBJ2-3,ASIMTSGTTDTQY
13,TRBV5-4,TRBJ1-2,ASSLGPGQGYGYT
13,TRBV27,TRBJ1-5,ASSLSGSPNQPQH
13,TRBV7-2,TRBJ1-4,ASSLDGRAGEKLF
11,TRBV5-6,TRBJ2-1,ASSLLGAHEQF